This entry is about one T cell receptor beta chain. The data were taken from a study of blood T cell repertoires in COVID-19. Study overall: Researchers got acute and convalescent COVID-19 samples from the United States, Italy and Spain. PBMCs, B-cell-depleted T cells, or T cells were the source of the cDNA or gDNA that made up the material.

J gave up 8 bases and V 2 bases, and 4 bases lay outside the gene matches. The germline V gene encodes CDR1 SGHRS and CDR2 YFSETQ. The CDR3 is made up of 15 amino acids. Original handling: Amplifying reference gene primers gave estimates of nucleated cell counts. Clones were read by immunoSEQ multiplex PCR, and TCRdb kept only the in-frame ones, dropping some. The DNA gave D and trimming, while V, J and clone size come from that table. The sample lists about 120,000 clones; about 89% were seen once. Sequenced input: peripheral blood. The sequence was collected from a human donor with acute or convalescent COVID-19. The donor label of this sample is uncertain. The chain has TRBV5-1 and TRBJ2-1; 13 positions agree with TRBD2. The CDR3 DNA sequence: TGCGCCAGCAGCTTACTAGCGGGGGGGCCCGATGAGCAGTTCTTC. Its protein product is CASSLLAGGPDEQFF.